The sequence of this TCR beta chain was determined in a study of early stage breast cancer tumors. Blood replicates held 0.5 ug DNA, tumor or normal breast roughly 1.5 ug, two each. Data came from immunoSEQ multiplex PCR; TCRdb stores just in-frame clones and leaves some out. Counted here are 50,000 to 65,000 clones, 90% to 95% occurring once; the ten biggest clones make up about 5%. Study-level results: In about 90% of the 16 patients, blood comparison separated tumor from normal breast. Unsorted bulk genomic DNA sequencing lacked pairing and functional marker data.

This CDR3 has 14 amino acids. Germline loops: CDR1 MNHEY, CDR2 SMNVEV (reference sequence). The J segment lost 0 bases and the V segment lost 9 bases, leaving 7 bases of the junction unmatched. About this clone itself: Its specificity is unknown.

The sequencing input was blood. The chain links TRBV27 to TRBJ1-2; 7 bases are shared with TRBD1. This sequence was found in a person aged 65-85 years with breast cancer. CDR3: CARPLQGTNYGYTF. The CDR3 coding sequence is TGTGCCAGACCTTTACAGGGGACTAACTATGGCTACACCTTC.